This T cell receptor beta chain was sequenced during a study of beta chain features in type 1 diabetes. Reverse transcribing all isolated RNA meant expressed TCRB transcripts were sequenced. The assay was immunoSEQ multiplex PCR, and TCRdb's table has in-frame clones only and misses some. The profile shows some 280,000 clones, roughly an eighth of them singletons. V lost 5 bases, J lost 5 bases, and 5 bases stayed unmatched. CDR1 is SGHTA, CDR2 FQGNSA, per germline. The CDR3 is made up of 14 amino acids. This clone was counted only a few times. Its antigen remains unknown. Sorted populations all had greater than 98% purity. General observations from the study: VDJ junctions sequenced from type 1 diabetes patients showed fewer insertions and more deletions. Within each of all four CD4+ subsets, Type 1 diabetes patients had TCRB CDR3s that were moderately but significantly shorter. Sequencing of cDNA might inflate the share of cells that strongly express TCR.

The TCR was taken from a man aged 25-45 years with type 1 diabetes. Sequenced input: naive CD4+ T cells from blood. J is TRBJ1-5 and V is TRBV7-2; 8 positions agree with TRBD1. The CDR3 is CASSRTGTYQPQHF. In nucleotides, the CDR3 is TGTGCCAGCAGCCGGACAGGGACCTATCAGCCCCAGCATTTT.